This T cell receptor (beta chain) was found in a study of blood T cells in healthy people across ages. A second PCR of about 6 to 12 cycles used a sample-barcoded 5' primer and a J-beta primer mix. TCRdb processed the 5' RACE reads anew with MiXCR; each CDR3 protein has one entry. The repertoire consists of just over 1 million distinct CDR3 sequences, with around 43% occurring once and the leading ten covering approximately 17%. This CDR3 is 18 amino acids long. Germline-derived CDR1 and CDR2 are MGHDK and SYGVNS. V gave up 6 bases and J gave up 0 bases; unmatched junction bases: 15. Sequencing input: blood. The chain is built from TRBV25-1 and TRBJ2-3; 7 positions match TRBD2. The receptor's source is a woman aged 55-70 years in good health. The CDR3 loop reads CASSKLAGDVRSTDTQYF. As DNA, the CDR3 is TGTGCCAGCAGCAAACTGGCGGGAGACGTGCGTAGCACAGATACGCAGTATTTT.